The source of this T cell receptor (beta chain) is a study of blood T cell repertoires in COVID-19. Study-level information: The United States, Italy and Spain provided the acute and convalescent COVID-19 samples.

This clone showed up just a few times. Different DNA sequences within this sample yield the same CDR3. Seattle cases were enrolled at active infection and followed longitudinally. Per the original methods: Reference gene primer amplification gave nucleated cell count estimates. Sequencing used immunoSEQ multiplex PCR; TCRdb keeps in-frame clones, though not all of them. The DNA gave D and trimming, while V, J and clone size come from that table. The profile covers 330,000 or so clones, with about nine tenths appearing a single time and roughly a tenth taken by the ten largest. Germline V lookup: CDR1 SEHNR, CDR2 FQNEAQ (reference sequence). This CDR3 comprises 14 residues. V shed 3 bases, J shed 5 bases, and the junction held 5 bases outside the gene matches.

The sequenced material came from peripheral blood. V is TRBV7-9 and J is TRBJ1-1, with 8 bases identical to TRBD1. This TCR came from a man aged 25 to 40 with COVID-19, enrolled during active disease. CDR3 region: CASSFGQGNTEAFF. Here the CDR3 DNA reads TGTGCCAGCAGCTTCGGACAGGGAAATACTGAAGCTTTCTTT.